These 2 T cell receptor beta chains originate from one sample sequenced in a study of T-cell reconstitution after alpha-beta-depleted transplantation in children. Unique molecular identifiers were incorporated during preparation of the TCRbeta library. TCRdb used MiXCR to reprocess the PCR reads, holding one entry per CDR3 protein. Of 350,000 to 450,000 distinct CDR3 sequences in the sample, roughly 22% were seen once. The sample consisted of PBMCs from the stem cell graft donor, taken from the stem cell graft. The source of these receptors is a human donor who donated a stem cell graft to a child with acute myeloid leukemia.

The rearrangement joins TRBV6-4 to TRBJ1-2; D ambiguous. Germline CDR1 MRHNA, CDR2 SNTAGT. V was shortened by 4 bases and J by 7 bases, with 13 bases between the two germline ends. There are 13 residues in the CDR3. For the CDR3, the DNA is TGTGCCAGCAGTGCCGAGACCACGGGTGGCTACACCTTC. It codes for CASSAETTGGYTF.

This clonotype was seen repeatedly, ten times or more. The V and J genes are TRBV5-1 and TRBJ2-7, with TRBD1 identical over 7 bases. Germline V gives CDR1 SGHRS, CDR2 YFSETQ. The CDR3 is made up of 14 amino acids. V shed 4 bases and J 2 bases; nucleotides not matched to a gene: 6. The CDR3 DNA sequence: TGCGCCAGCAGCGGTGGACAGGCGCCCTACGAGCAGTACTTC. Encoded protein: CASSGGQAPYEQYF.